The 32 T cell receptor beta chains below were found in one sample sequenced in a study of Ad26.COV2.S vaccination and SARS-CoV-2 variants. Treatment given: around 19 received Ad26.COV2.S at low or high dose, single or two shots; about 5 received placebo; per-sample allocation not given. Sampling was done on day 63 after the first vaccine or placebo injection. The table came from immunoSEQ multiplex PCR; TCRdb's copy has only in-frame clones and leaves some out. The profile shows approximately 480,000 clones, 87% of them singletons. The sample consisted of peripheral blood, taken in a trial of Ad26.COV2.S vaccine versus placebo. These receptors all come from a person aged 18-65 years who received the Ad26.COV2.S COVID-19 vaccine or a placebo.

This clone came up once. V gene TRBV5-4 combines with J gene TRBJ2-2, with unresolved D. Per the germline V gene, CDR1 is SGHNT and CDR2 is YYREEE (reference sequence). The length of the CDR3 is 13 residues. With 0 bases removed from V and 5 bases from J, the gap between germline ends came to 5 bases. For the CDR3, the DNA is TGTGCCAGCAGCTTGGTCGGAACCGGGGAGCTGTTTTTT. Translation gives CASSLVGTGELFF. Full variable domain (remainder filled in from reference TRBV5-4 and TRBJ2-2): ETGVTQSPTHLIKTRGQQVTLRCSSQSGHNTVSWYQQALGQGPQFIFQYYREEENGRGNFPPRFSGLQFPNYSSELNVNALELDDSALYLCASSLVGTGELFFGEGSRLTVL.

The gene calls are TRBV7-2 and TRBJ1-4, with TRBD1 as a possible D gene (5 bases). There are 15 residues in the CDR3. Per the germline V gene, CDR1 is SGHTA and CDR2 is FQGNSA. Trimming took 1 base from V and 3 from J, leaving 9 bases between them. As DNA, the CDR3 is TGTGCCAGCAGCTTAGTAAGGGGTCCTAATGAAAAACTGTTTTTT. It codes for CASSLVRGPNEKLFF.

The chain couples TRBV28 to TRBJ1-1; weak D call: TRBD1 (5 bases). The CDR3 covers 15 residues. The germline CDR1 and CDR2 sequences are MDHEN and SYDVKM. The V end was cut by 7 bases, the J end by 1 base, with 16 bases between. The CDR3 spells CASIPPLGGNTEAFF. CDR3 sequence (DNA): TGTGCCAGCATTCCCCCCCTTGGGGGGAACACTGAAGCTTTCTTT.

This sequence joins TRBV14 and TRBJ1-1, with 9 bases identical to TRBD1. With V trimmed by 5 bases and J by 4 bases, 11 bases remained unmatched. This CDR3 has 16 amino acids. Germline V gene lookup returns CDR1 SGHDN and CDR2 FVKESK. The DNA for the CDR3 is TGTGCCAGCAGCACACGGACAGGGGTGCCCAGCACTGAAGCTTTCTTT. Its protein is CASSTRTGVPSTEAFF.

The chain has TRBV9 and TRBJ2-2; 8 positions agree with TRBD2. The CDR3 length is 19 residues. Germline trimming cut 0 bases from V and 0 bases from J; bases unmatched to any gene: 10. In germline, CDR1 is SGDLS, CDR2 YYNGEE. In DNA, the CDR3 is TGTGCCAGCAGCGTAGACCCAGCGGGAGCGCCCTCGAACACCGGGGAGCTGTTTTTT. Translating it yields CASSVDPAGAPSNTGELFF.

The chain employs TRBV5-1 and TRBJ2-6; TRBD1 aligns across 7 bases. J lost 0 bases, V lost 4 bases, and 4 bases had no gene match. The CDR3 contains 16 residues. CDR1 is SGHRS and CDR2 is YFSETQ in the germline V gene. The CDR3 loop reads CASSAGTASGANVLTF. CDR3 coding DNA: TGCGCCAGCAGCGCCGGGACAGCCTCTGGGGCCAACGTCCTGACTTTC.

The genes are TRBV7-2 and TRBJ2-7; 8 bases are a match to TRBD1. CDR3 length: 15 amino acids. Germline trimming cut 3 bases from V and 3 bases from J; bases unmatched to any gene: 7. In germline, CDR1 is SGHTA, CDR2 FQGNSA. The CDR3 DNA reads as TGTGCCAGCAGCTTTCGGCAGGGGGCCGACTACGAGCAGTACTTC. Its translation: CASSFRQGADYEQYF.

As regards this clone: Germline is not matched at one junction end, which may reflect a read error. CDR3 sequence: CASSEGRGDGNF. CDR3 in DNA: TGTGCCAGCAGTGAAGGGCGGGGGGACGGTAACTTC. The chain joins TRBV6-1 to TRBJ2-4; the match to TRBD2 covers 8 bases. The CDR3 totals 12 residues. CDR1 and CDR2 (germline): MNHNS, SASEGT.

This chain links TRBV9 with TRBJ2-1; 7 nucleotides match TRBD2. This CDR3 has 20 residues. Germline CDR1 reads SGDLS; CDR2 reads YYNGEE. V was clipped by 4 bases and J by 0 bases; unmatched bases: 19. The chain's CDR3 is CASSHNPGFRGGSSYNEQFF. DNA for the CDR3: TGTGCCAGCAGCCACAACCCCGGGTTCCGCGGGGGAAGCTCCTACAATGAGCAGTTCTTC. The variable domain in full, with the rest retrieved from reference TRBV9 and TRBJ2-1, is DSGVTQTPKHLITATGQRVTLRCSPRSGDLSVYWYQQSLDQGLQFLIQYYNGEERAKGNILERFSAQQFPDLHSELNLSSLELGDSALYFCASSHNPGFRGGSSYNEQFFGPGTRLTVL.

The chain carries TRBV7-9 and TRBJ1-3, with 9 bases aligning to TRBD1. Germline V gene sequence: CDR1 SEHNR, CDR2 FQNEAQ (reference sequence). Trimming took 5 bases from V and 6 from J; bases not matched to a gene: 8. CDR3 size: 15 residues. Written as DNA, the CDR3 is TGTGCCAGCAGCCGGCCGGGACAGGGTGCAAACACCATATATTTT. Translation: CASSRPGQGANTIYF.

CDR3 amino acids: CASSQGGFGNTIYF. The CDR3, as DNA: TGCGCCAGCAGCCAAGGAGGGTTCGGTAACACCATATATTTT. The genes are TRBV4-1 and TRBJ1-3; D uncertain. Germline loops: CDR1 MGHRA, CDR2 YSYEKL. The CDR3 runs 14 residues. Trimming took 1 base from V and 7 from J, leaving 11 bases between them.

V and J are TRBV7-8 and TRBJ2-7, with 10 bases fitting TRBD2. Unmatched junction bases numbered 12, after V lost 1 base and J lost 0 bases. The CDR3 is 19 residues long. Per the germline V gene, CDR1 is SGHVS and CDR2 is FQNEAQ. CDR3 in amino acids: CASSLEVAGGKKSSYEQYF. CDR3 DNA sequence: TGTGCCAGCAGCTTAGAAGTAGCGGGAGGCAAGAAGAGCTCCTACGAGCAGTACTTC.

The gene calls are TRBV28 and TRBJ1-2; 8 nucleotides line up with TRBD1. The germline gives CDR1 MDHEN, CDR2 SYDVKM. The CDR3 contains 15 residues. The V and J ends lost 6 bases and 4 bases, in that order; junction bases with no gene match: 10. The CDR3 DNA reads TGTGCCAGCAGGTCCCCCACAGGGGGGATCTATGGCTACACCTTC. It codes for CASRSPTGGIYGYTF.

The rearrangement joins TRBV7-9 to TRBJ2-1, with D maybe TRBD2 (6 bases). The germline gives CDR1 SEHNR, CDR2 FQNEAQ (reference sequence). With 1 base removed from V and 0 bases from J, the gap between germline ends came to 19 bases. The CDR3 has 19 amino acids. The CDR3: CASSLVRDFPFTSYNEQFF. CDR3 DNA sequence: TGTGCCAGCAGCTTAGTCCGGGACTTCCCATTCACCTCCTACAATGAGCAGTTCTTC.

This chain uses TRBV28 with TRBJ2-3, with D possibly being TRBD2 (5 bases). Germline V CDR1 and CDR2: MDHEN, SYDVKM. The CDR3 totals 12 residues. Trimming left V 10 bases short and J 0 bases short, with 8 bases between. DNA of the CDR3: TGTGCCACGTGGACTAGCACAGATACGCAGTATTTT. It encodes CATWTSTDTQYF.

Worth noting for this clone: Other nucleotide sequences in the sample specify the same CDR3. The V gene is TRBV7-3, the J gene TRBJ2-1; D is possibly TRBD2 (7 bases). Germline V gene data show CDR1 as SGHTA and CDR2 as FQGTGA. V lost 8 bases and J 3 bases, leaving 14 bases between the germline ends. The length of the CDR3 is 14 residues. The CDR3 bases are TGTGCCAGCTCAGGGGCTAGCGGCTACAATGAGCAGTTCTTC. As protein: CASSGASGYNEQFF.

The CDR3 sequence is CASSSLRARQETQYF. In DNA form, the CDR3 reads TGTGCCAGCTCGTCCCTAAGGGCCCGACAAGAGACCCAGTACTTC. The chain links TRBV18 to TRBJ2-5; no definite D call. Germline lookup yields CDR1 KGHSH and CDR2 LQKENI. V lost 6 bases and J lost 2, with 16 bases in between. This CDR3 region has 15 residues.

The chain carries TRBV5-4 and TRBJ2-5; 8 bases match TRBD2. V was clipped by 1 base and J by 5 bases; unmatched bases: 10. This CDR3 is built from 16 residues. Germline lookup yields CDR1 SGHNT and CDR2 YYREEE (reference sequence). The CDR3 here is CASSLPRAGARETQYF. CDR3 in DNA: TGTGCCAGCAGCTTGCCGAGAGCGGGAGCGAGGGAGACCCAGTACTTC.

This clone appeared a single time. The chain carries TRBV15 and TRBJ2-1; 9 bases are shared with TRBD2. The CDR3 is 15 residues long. V lost 2 bases to trimming and J lost 5 bases; unmatched junction nucleotides: 4. Germline V gives CDR1 LNHNV, CDR2 YYDKDF (reference sequence). Written as DNA, the CDR3 is TGTGCCACCAGCAGACGCAGACTAGCGGACAATGAGCAGTTCTTC. Protein: CATSRRRLADNEQFF.

The chain has TRBV6-1 and TRBJ1-2, with D uncertain. There are 14 residues in the CDR3. CDR1 is MNHNS and CDR2 is SASEGT in the germline V gene. Trimming pared 2 bases from V and 2 bases from J, leaving 9 bases between. CDR3 amino acids: CASSELAWNYGYTF. The CDR3 coding sequence is TGTGCCAGCAGTGAACTGGCGTGGAACTATGGCTACACCTTC.

The J gene is TRBJ1-5, the V gene TRBV18, with D unclear. Germline V CDR1 and CDR2: KGHSH, LQKENI. The CDR3 spans 15 residues. V lost 2 bases and J lost 6, with 14 bases in between. In DNA form, the CDR3 reads TGTGCCAGCTCACCAGAGATTCGCGAGGGTCAGCCCCAGCATTTT. Translation gives CASSPEIREGQPQHF.

This chain joins TRBV25-1 and TRBJ2-1, with D perhaps TRBD1 (5 bases). This CDR3 region has 16 residues. V lost 3 bases to trimming and J lost 0 bases, with 12 bases between them. In germline, CDR1 is MGHDK, CDR2 SYGVNS. The CDR3 coding sequence is TGTGCCAGCAGTGACCAGGGAAGGTTCTCCTACAATGAGCAGTTCTTC. Its protein is CASSDQGRFSYNEQFF.

The sample holds one count of this clone. The chain links TRBV9 to TRBJ1-3; TRBD1 matches 8 bases. This CDR3 contains 17 residues. Germline lookup yields CDR1 SGDLS and CDR2 YYNGEE. J lost 4 bases, V lost 0 bases, and 9 bases had no gene match. CDR3 residues: CASSVGGGQGGGNTIYF. CDR3 nucleotides: TGTGCCAGCAGCGTAGGGGGCGGACAGGGCGGCGGAAACACCATATATTTT.

The chain joins TRBV28 to TRBJ2-5, with D unresolved. V lost 2 bases to trimming and J lost 2 bases, with 9 bases between them. Germline CDR1 and CDR2: MDHEN and SYDVKM. This CDR3 is built from 14 residues. The DNA for the CDR3 is TGTGCCAGCAGTTTAAGTCTGCTACAAGAGACCCAGTACTTC. Translation: CASSLSLLQETQYF.

This clone was seen only a few times. The chain joins TRBV28 to TRBJ2-7; 9 bases match TRBD2. After removal of 6 bases from V and 3 bases from J, the junction contained 6 bases not matched to a gene. Germline CDR1 and CDR2: MDHEN and SYDVKM. The CDR3 is 14 amino acids. The chain's CDR3 is CASRESGRLYEQYF. CDR3 in DNA: TGTGCCAGCAGAGAAAGCGGGAGGCTCTACGAGCAGTACTTC.

This clone was recorded many times. The rearrangement uses TRBV25-1 and TRBJ2-3, with D possibly matching TRBD1 (5 bases). V lost 2 bases to trimming and J lost 1 base, with 10 bases between them. Looked up from germline, CDR1 is MGHDK and CDR2 is SYGVNS. CDR3 length: 15 residues. The CDR3 spells CASSEQGLGTDTQYF. The CDR3 DNA is TGTGCCAGCAGTGAACAGGGTTTGGGCACAGATACGCAGTATTTT.

This chain uses TRBV19 with TRBJ2-3, with a tentative D call TRBD1 (6 bases). Trimming removed 4 bases at V and 2 bases at J, with 13 bases between. This CDR3 contains 15 residues. Germline CDR1 and CDR2: LNHDA and SQIVND (reference sequence). CDR3 sequence (DNA): TGTGCCAGTAGTACCCCAGGGGTGGCCACAGATACGCAGTATTTT. The encoded protein is CASSTPGVATDTQYF. Full variable domain (missing parts from reference TRBV19 and TRBJ2-3): DGGITQSPKYLFRKEGQNVTLSCEQNLNHDAMYWYRQDPGQGLRLIYYSQIVNDFQKGDIAEGYSVSREKKESFPLTVTSAQKNPTAFYLCASSTPGVATDTQYFGPGTRLTVL.

The CDR3 nucleotides read TGTGCCAGCAGCCAACTCGGACTAGCGGGAGACGAGACCCAGTACTTC. As protein: CASSQLGLAGDETQYF. The rearrangement links TRBV4-2 to TRBJ2-5; TRBD2 agrees at 13 bases. V dropped 2 bases and J dropped 5; count of bases not matched to a gene: 5. The CDR3 is made up of 16 amino acids. The germline V gene encodes CDR1 LGHNA and CDR2 YNFKEQ.

As DNA, the CDR3 is TGTGCCAGCAGCTCGGGGGTGGCAGGGCCAGAGACCCAGTACTTC. Translating gives CASSSGVAGPETQYF. The rearrangement uses TRBV5-4 and TRBJ2-5; TRBD2 might be the D (6 bases). Deletions cut 3 bases from V and 4 bases from J, with 16 bases between. CDR3 size: 15 residues. The germline V gene has CDR1 SGHNT and CDR2 YYREEE (reference sequence).

The rearrangement joins TRBV27 to TRBJ2-7; possible D gene TRBD2, 5 bases. This CDR3 is built from 13 residues. V lost 7 bases and J 5 bases, leaving 15 bases between the germline ends. Germline V gene lookup returns CDR1 MNHEY and CDR2 SMNVEV (reference sequence). The CDR3: CASIKSGGHEQYF. CDR3 bases: TGTGCCAGCATCAAAAGCGGAGGACACGAGCAGTACTTC.

This clone was found once. The chain carries TRBV11-3 and TRBJ1-1, with D maybe TRBD1 (5 bases). Trimming stripped 1 base from V and 1 base from J, with 19 bases between. In germline, CDR1 is SGHNT, CDR2 YENEEA. The CDR3 runs 18 residues. The CDR3 spells CASSLGGPFSAGNTEAFF. The CDR3 coding sequence is TGTGCCAGCAGCTTAGGGGGACCGTTCTCGGCAGGGAACACTGAAGCTTTCTTT.

The sample holds one count of this clone. The chain combines TRBV30 with TRBJ1-1; D unresolved. From germline, CDR1 is GTSNPN and CDR2 SVGIG (reference sequence). The CDR3 consists of 15 residues. V lost 4 bases and J 0 bases, leaving 15 bases between the germline ends. CDR3 protein: CAWTHRRGMNTEAFF. In nucleotides, the CDR3 is TGTGCCTGGACTCACCGACGAGGGATGAACACTGAAGCTTTCTTT.